This T cell receptor (beta chain) was sequenced during a study of T cells after yellow fever vaccination. For TCR, cDNA came from 5'RACE template switching, which added a universal primer site and UMIs. TCRdb analysed the 5' RACE reads with MiXCR anew, one entry per CDR3 protein. The data hold around 600,000 distinct CDR3 sequences, with approximately 13% observed a single time. A word on this clonotype: As yet, its antigen is unknown.

Study-wide results and caveats: At around 96% for CD4 and approximately 88% for CD8, most primary-vaccination clones showed up again after the booster. Weaker, the secondary response peaked sooner, at day 5 versus 15. CD4 and CD8 compartments shared a small share of clonotypes, likely from convergent recombination.

CDR1 is LGHNA, CDR2 YNFKEQ, per germline. This CDR3 contains 15 residues. V lost 1 base and J lost 6; bases outside the gene matches: 7. The receptor was isolated from a man aged 30 to 39 who received the YFV17D yellow fever vaccine. Material: PBMCs, obtained on the day of the yellow fever booster vaccination. The V call is TRBV4-2, the J call TRBJ2-3, with 7 positions matching TRBD2. The CDR3 reads CASSQGSSGGDTQYF. In nucleotides, the CDR3 is TGTGCCAGCAGCCAAGGGTCTAGCGGCGGGGATACGCAGTATTTT.